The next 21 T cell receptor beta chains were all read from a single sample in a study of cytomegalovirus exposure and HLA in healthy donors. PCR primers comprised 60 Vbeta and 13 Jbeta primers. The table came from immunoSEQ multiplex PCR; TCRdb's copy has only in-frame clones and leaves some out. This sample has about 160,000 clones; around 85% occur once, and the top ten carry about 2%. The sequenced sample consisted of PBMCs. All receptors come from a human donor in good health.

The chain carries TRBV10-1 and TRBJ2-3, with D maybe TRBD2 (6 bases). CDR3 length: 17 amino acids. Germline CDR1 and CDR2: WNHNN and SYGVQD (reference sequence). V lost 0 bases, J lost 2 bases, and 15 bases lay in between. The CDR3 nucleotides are TGCGCCAGCAGTGAGTCGGGTTTTTCGGGGGTCACAGATACGCAGTATTTT. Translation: CASSESGFSGVTDTQYF.

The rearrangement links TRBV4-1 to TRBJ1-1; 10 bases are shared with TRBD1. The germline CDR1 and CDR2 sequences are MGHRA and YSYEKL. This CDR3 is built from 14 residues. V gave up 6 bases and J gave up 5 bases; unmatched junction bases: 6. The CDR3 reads CASRPQDRGTEAFF. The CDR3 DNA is TGCGCCAGCAGGCCACAGGACAGGGGGACTGAAGCTTTCTTT.

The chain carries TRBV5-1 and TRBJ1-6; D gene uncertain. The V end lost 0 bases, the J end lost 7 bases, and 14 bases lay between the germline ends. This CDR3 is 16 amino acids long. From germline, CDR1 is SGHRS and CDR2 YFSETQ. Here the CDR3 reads CASSLEALSPNSPLHF. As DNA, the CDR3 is TGCGCCAGCAGCTTGGAAGCGCTCTCCCCCAATTCACCCCTCCACTTT.

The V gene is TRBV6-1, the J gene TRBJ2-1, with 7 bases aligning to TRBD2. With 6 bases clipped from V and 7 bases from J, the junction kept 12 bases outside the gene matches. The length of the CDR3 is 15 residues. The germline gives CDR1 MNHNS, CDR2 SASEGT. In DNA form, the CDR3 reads TGTGCCAGCAGCACTCGTGGGGGGGAGGTGAATGAGCAGTTCTTC. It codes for CASSTRGGEVNEQFF.

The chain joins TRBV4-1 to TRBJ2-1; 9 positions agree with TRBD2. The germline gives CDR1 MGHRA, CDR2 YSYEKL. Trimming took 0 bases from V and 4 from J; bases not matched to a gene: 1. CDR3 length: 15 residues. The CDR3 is CASSQDTSGYNEQFF. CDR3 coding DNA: TGCGCCAGCAGCCAAGACACTAGCGGGTACAATGAGCAGTTCTTC.

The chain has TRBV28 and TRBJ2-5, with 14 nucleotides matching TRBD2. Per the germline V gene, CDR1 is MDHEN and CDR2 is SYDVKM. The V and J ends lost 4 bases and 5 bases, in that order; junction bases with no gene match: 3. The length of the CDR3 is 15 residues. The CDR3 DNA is TGTGCCAGCAGTTACCGACTAGCGGGGGGGGAGACCCAGTACTTC. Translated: CASSYRLAGGETQYF.

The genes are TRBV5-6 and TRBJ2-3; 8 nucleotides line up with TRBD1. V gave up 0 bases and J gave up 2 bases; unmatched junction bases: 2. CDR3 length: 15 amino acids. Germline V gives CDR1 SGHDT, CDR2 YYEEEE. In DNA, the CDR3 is TGTGCCAGCAGCTTGGGGACAGGGCTCACAGATACGCAGTATTTT. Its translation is CASSLGTGLTDTQYF.

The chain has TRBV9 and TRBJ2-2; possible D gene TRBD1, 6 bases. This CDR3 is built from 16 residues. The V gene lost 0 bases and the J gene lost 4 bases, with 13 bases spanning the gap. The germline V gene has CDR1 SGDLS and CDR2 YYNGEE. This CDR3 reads CASSVEWRTVTGELFF. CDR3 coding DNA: TGTGCCAGCAGCGTAGAGTGGCGGACAGTCACCGGGGAGCTGTTTTTT. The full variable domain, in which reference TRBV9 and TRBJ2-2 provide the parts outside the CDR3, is DSGVTQTPKHLITATGQRVTLRCSPRSGDLSVYWYQQSLDQGLQFLIQYYNGEERAKGNILERFSAQQFPDLHSELNLSSLELGDSALYFCASSVEWRTVTGELFFGEGSRLTVL.

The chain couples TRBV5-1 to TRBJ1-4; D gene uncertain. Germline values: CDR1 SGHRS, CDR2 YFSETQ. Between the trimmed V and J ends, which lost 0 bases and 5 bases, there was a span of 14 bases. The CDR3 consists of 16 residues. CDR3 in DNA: TGCGCCAGCAGCTTGGCTCGTAACAGTAAAAATGAAAAACTGTTTTTT. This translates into CASSLARNSKNEKLFF.

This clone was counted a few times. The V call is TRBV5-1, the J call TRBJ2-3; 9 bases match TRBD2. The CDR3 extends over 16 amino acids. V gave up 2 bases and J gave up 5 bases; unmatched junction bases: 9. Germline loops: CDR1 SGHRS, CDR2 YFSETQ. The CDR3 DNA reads TGCGCCAGCAGCTTCATGCGGGGGGGCTTCGGAGATACGCAGTATTTT. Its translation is CASSFMRGGFGDTQYF.

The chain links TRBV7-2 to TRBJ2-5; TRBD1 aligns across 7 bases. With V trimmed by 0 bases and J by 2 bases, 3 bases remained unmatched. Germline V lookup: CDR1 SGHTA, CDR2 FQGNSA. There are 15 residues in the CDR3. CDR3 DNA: TGTGCCAGCAGCTTAGCGTGGGGACAGCAAGAGACCCAGTACTTC. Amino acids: CASSLAWGQQETQYF.

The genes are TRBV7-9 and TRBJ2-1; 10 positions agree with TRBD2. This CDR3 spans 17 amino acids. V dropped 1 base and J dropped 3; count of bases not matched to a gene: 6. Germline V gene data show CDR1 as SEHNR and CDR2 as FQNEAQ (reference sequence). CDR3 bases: TGTGCCAGCAGCTTAGTTGGTAGCGGGGGGTACTACAATGAGCAGTTCTTC. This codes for CASSLVGSGGYYNEQFF.

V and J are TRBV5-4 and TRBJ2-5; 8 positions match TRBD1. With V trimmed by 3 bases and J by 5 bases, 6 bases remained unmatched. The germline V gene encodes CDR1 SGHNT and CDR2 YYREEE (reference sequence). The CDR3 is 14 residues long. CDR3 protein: CASSSGQGYETQYF. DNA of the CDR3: TGTGCCAGCAGCTCTGGACAGGGTTACGAGACCCAGTACTTC.

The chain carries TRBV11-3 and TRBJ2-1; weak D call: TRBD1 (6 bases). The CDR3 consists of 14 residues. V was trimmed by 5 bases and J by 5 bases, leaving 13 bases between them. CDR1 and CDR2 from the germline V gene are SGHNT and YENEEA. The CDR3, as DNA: TGTGCCAGCAGCCCGGGGCAGGGGCACAATGAGCAGTTCTTC. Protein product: CASSPGQGHNEQFF.

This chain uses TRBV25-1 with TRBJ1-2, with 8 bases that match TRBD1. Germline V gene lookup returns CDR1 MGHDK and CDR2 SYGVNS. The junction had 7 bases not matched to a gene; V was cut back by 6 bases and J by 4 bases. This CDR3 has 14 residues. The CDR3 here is CASRQTGGSYGYTF. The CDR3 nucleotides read TGTGCCAGCAGGCAAACAGGGGGGTCCTATGGCTACACCTTC.

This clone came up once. The CDR3 loop reads CASRVDTNLSYGYTF. The CDR3 DNA sequence: TGTGCCAGCAGGGTGGACACAAACCTTTCGTATGGCTACACCTTC. V gene TRBV2 combines with J gene TRBJ1-2; D might be TRBD1 (5 bases). Looked up from germline, CDR1 is SNHLY and CDR2 is FYNNEI. CDR3 length: 15 residues. V was clipped by 6 bases and J by 5 bases, with 19 bases between them.

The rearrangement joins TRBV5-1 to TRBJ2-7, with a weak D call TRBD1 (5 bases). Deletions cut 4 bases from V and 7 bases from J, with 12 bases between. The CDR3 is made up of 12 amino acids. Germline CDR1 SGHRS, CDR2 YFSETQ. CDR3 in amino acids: CASSLGDREQYF. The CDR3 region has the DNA TGCGCCAGCAGCCTAGGGGATCGAGAGCAGTACTTC. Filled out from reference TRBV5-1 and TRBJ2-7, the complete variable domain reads KAGVTQTPRYLIKTRGQQVTLSCSPISGHRSVSWYQQTPGQGLQFLFEYFSETQRNKGNFPGRFSGRQFSNSRSEMNVSTLELGDSALYLCASSLGDREQYFGPGTRLTVT.

The CDR3 here is CSVQGAVGQPQHF. In DNA form, the CDR3 reads TGCAGCGTTCAGGGGGCGGTGGGTCAGCCCCAGCATTTT. The chain carries TRBV29-1 and TRBJ1-5; TRBD1 matches 8 bases. The trim removed 5 bases at V and 6 bases at J, leaving 6 bases unmatched. The CDR3 spans 13 residues. Germline CDR1 reads SQVTM; CDR2 reads ANQGSEA.

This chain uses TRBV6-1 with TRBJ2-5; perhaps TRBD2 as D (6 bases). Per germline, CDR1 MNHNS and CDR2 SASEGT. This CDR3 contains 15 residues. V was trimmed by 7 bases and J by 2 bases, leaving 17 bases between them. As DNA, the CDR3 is TGTGCCAGCACCGCGGGACGGGAAAAACAAGAGACCCAGTACTTC. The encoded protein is CASTAGREKQETQYF.

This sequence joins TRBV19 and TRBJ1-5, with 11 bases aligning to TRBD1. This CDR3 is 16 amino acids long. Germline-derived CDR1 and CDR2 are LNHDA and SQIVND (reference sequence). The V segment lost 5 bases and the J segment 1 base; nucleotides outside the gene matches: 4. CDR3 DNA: TGTGCCAGTAGTCGGGACAGGGGGGGAAGCAATCAGCCCCAGCATTTT. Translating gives CASSRDRGGSNQPQHF.

The CDR3 protein is CASSLSGGSVTEAFF. The CDR3 region has the DNA TGTGCCAGCAGCTTAAGTGGGGGCTCGGTCACTGAAGCTTTCTTT. This rearrangement joins TRBV7-3 to TRBJ1-1; possibly TRBD1 for D (6 bases). V lost 1 base to trimming and J lost 4 bases, with 13 bases between them. Germline V gene lookup returns CDR1 SGHTA and CDR2 FQGTGA. The CDR3 runs 15 residues. The variable domain in full, completed from reference TRBV7-3 and TRBJ1-1, reads GAGVSQTPSNKVTEKGKYVELRCDPISGHTALYWYRQSLGQGPEFLIYFQGTGAADDSGLPNDRFFAVRPEGSVSTLKIQRTERGDSAVYLCASSLSGGSVTEAFFGQGTRLTVV.